These 29 T cell receptor beta chains were sequenced from one sample in a study of T cell responses to AZD1222 COVID-19 vaccine. Profiling relied on immunoSEQ multiplex PCR, and the TCRdb table lists in-frame clones only, not all of them. The repertoire holds some 130,000 clones, 65% to 90% seen once, with approximately 20% in the top ten. Sample: peripheral blood, taken on day 0 of AZD1222 vaccination. These receptors were collected from an adult in good health.

The genes are TRBV6-5 and TRBJ1-2; D is unresolved. CDR1 is MNHEY, CDR2 SVGAGI, per germline. Trimming left V 10 bases short and J 2 bases short, with 14 bases between. This CDR3 has 13 amino acids. The CDR3 region has the DNA TGTGCCACCCAATCCGGGAAGAACTATGGCTACACCTTC. Translation gives CATQSGKNYGYTF.

The chain combines TRBV28 with TRBJ1-5; 8 bases align to TRBD1. Germline lookup yields CDR1 MDHEN and CDR2 SYDVKM. The CDR3 contains 19 residues. J gave up 2 bases and V 3 bases, and 15 bases lay outside the gene matches. CDR3 sequence: CASSLERGQGYLGNQPQHF. The CDR3 DNA is TGTGCCAGCAGTTTGGAAAGAGGACAGGGATATTTGGGCAATCAGCCCCAGCATTTT.

CDR3 protein: CASSEYLRAEAFF. As DNA, the CDR3 is TGTGCCAGCAGTGAATATCTCCGGGCTGAAGCTTTCTTT. The chain carries TRBV25-1 and TRBJ1-1, with D hard to call. Trimming took off 0 bases at V and 6 bases at J, with 8 bases between the two ends. CDR1 and CDR2 from the germline V gene are MGHDK and SYGVNS. The CDR3 is 13 residues long.

The CDR3 reads CASRPPGTRGYTF. CDR3 nucleotide sequence: TGTGCCAGCAGGCCCCCGGGGACTCGTGGCTACACCTTC. The chain couples TRBV11-2 to TRBJ1-2; maybe TRBD1 (5 bases). V was pared by 6 bases and J by 7 bases, with 15 bases between. Germline lookup yields CDR1 SGHAT and CDR2 FQNNGV. The CDR3 has 13 residues.

This clone was found once. The gene calls are TRBV21-1 and TRBJ2-7. TRBV21-1 is a pseudogene segment. The CDR3 is made up of 16 amino acids. CDR3 coding DNA: TGTGCCAGCAGCTCCCGGCCCACTGGGTGTGGTTACGAGCAGTACTTC. It codes for CASSSRPTGCGYEQYF.

The rearrangement uses TRBV19 and TRBJ2-3; D tentatively reads TRBD1 or TRBD2 (5 bases each). Germline CDR1 and CDR2: LNHDA and SQIVND (reference sequence). The CDR3 consists of 15 residues. V lost 5 bases to trimming and J lost 3 bases, with 15 bases between them. The CDR3 region is CASSQRNGATDTQYF. CDR3 nucleotides: TGTGCCAGTAGTCAGCGAAACGGGGCTACAGATACGCAGTATTTT.

The chain couples TRBV6-2 or TRBV6-3 to TRBJ2-1; D uncertain. CDR1 MNHEY and CDR2 SVGEGT come from the germline V gene. The CDR3 is made up of 16 amino acids. Trimming removed 2 bases at V and 1 base at J, with 12 bases between. This chain's CDR3 is CASSYTDPRSYNEQFF. The DNA of the CDR3 is TGTGCCAGCAGTTACACGGACCCTAGATCCTACAATGAGCAGTTCTTC.

This chain links TRBV5-1 with TRBJ1-6, with 9 bases that match TRBD1. J lost 4 bases, V lost 0 bases, and 2 bases had no gene match. This CDR3 is built from 16 residues. The germline V gene has CDR1 SGHRS and CDR2 YFSETQ. CDR3 region: CASSLEGQGYNSPLHF. The DNA of the CDR3 is TGCGCCAGCAGCTTGGAGGGACAGGGATATAATTCACCCCTCCACTTT.

The chain recombines TRBV6-2 or TRBV6-3 with TRBJ2-7; tentatively, D is TRBD2 (5 bases). This CDR3 contains 14 residues. Trimming removed 4 bases from V and 2 bases from J, with 12 bases in between. CDR1 is MNHEY and CDR2 is SVGEGT in the germline V gene. The CDR3 protein is CASSWASFPYEQYF. The DNA for the CDR3 is TGTGCCAGCAGTTGGGCTAGCTTCCCCTACGAGCAGTACTTC.

V gene TRBV19 combines with J gene TRBJ2-7; 8 bases are shared with TRBD1. Unmatched junction bases numbered 16, after V lost 8 bases and J lost 4 bases. The germline CDR1 and CDR2 sequences are LNHDA and SQIVND (reference sequence). The CDR3 is 16 amino acids. CDR3 sequence reads: CASADVLDREGYEQYF. CDR3 in DNA: TGTGCCAGTGCAGACGTCTTGGACAGGGAAGGATACGAGCAGTACTTC.

Here the CDR3 reads CASSQDRGRGYTF. Written as DNA, the CDR3 is TGTGCCAGCAGCCAGGACAGGGGGAGAGGCTACACCTTC. The genes are TRBV7-2 and TRBJ1-2; TRBD1 aligns across 10 bases. The CDR3 totals 13 residues. V dropped 5 bases and J dropped 8; count of bases not matched to a gene: 5. The germline gives CDR1 SGHTA, CDR2 FQGNSA.

This clone was seen a handful of times. The J gene is TRBJ1-2, the V gene TRBV2; 7 bases map to TRBD1. The CDR3 spans 12 residues. After removal of 7 bases from V and 6 bases from J, the junction contained 5 bases not matched to a gene. From germline, CDR1 is SNHLY and CDR2 FYNNEI. CDR3: CASNLQGNGYTF. CDR3 DNA: TGTGCCAGCAACTTACAGGGGAATGGCTACACCTTC.

The V call is TRBV6-4, the J call TRBJ1-2, with 10 bases that match TRBD1. CDR1 and CDR2 (germline): MRHNA, SNTAGT. Losses at the gene ends were 7 bases for V and 6 bases for J; bases not matched to a gene: 8. This CDR3 spans 14 amino acids. Written as DNA, the CDR3 is TGTGCCAGCACCCCGGGACAGGGGCACCATGGCTACACCTTC. The encoded protein is CASTPGQGHHGYTF.

The chain is built from TRBV27 and TRBJ1-1; a weak D match, TRBD1 (5 bases). Germline CDR1 reads MNHEY; CDR2 reads SMNVEV (reference sequence). The V gene lost 4 bases and the J gene lost 8 bases, with 20 bases spanning the gap. The CDR3 is 15 residues long. The CDR3 reads CASSYSRGGRREAFF. CDR3 bases: TGTGCCAGCAGTTATTCCCGGGGCGGCCGCAGGGAAGCTTTCTTT.

This sequence joins TRBV11-3 and TRBJ2-1; D remains ambiguous. CDR3 length: 13 residues. Trimming stripped 5 bases from V and 4 bases from J, with 9 bases between. Germline-derived CDR1 and CDR2 are SGHNT and YENEEA. The CDR3 coding sequence is TGTGCCAGCAGCGTATACCAGTACAATGAGCAGTTCTTC. Encoded protein: CASSVYQYNEQFF.

The CDR3, as DNA: TGTGCCAGCAGTACCAACAAGCGGGGGGCACAAGAGACCCAGTACTTC. This codes for CASSTNKRGAQETQYF. The chain joins TRBV6-2 or TRBV6-3 to TRBJ2-5; 9 bases fit TRBD2. The ends lost 5 bases at V and 2 bases at J; junction bases unmatched: 9. In germline, CDR1 is MNHEY, CDR2 SVGEGT. The CDR3 runs 16 residues.

The rearrangement joins TRBV5-4 to TRBJ2-5, with 7 bases that match TRBD1. Trimming removed 3 bases from V and 5 bases from J; junction bases left unmatched: 7. Germline lookup yields CDR1 SGHNT and CDR2 YYREEE (reference sequence). The CDR3 runs 14 residues. The CDR3 reads CASSSPTGAETQYF. Here the CDR3 DNA reads TGTGCCAGCAGCTCGCCTACAGGGGCGGAGACCCAGTACTTC.

This clone was detected only once. This CDR3 reads CASSYRTDEAFF. CDR3 in DNA: TGTGCCAGCAGTTACCGGACAGACGAAGCTTTCTTT. The V gene is TRBV6-2 or TRBV6-3, the J gene TRBJ1-1; possible D gene TRBD1, 6 bases. The germline V and J ends were trimmed by 2 bases and 8 bases, with 9 bases remaining between them. The CDR3 totals 12 residues. Germline CDR1 reads MNHEY; CDR2 reads SVGEGT.

This sequence joins TRBV9 and TRBJ1-3; no firm D call. Germline values: CDR1 SGDLS, CDR2 YYNGEE. The V end lost 0 bases, the J end lost 2 bases, and 12 bases lay between the germline ends. The CDR3 is made up of 16 amino acids. CDR3 sequence reads: CASSVGTAGPGNTIYF. The CDR3 DNA sequence: TGTGCCAGCAGCGTAGGCACGGCGGGCCCTGGAAACACCATATATTTT.

This clone was counted a single time. This rearrangement joins TRBV6-1 to TRBJ2-7, with 9 nucleotides matching TRBD1. The CDR3 spans 16 residues. The germline CDR1 and CDR2 sequences are MNHNS and SASEGT. Trimming at V came to 4 bases and at J to 0 bases, leaving 7 bases not matched to a gene. In nucleotides, the CDR3 is TGTGCCAGCAGTGGGCCAGACAGGGGGAGCTCCTACGAGCAGTACTTC. This gives the protein CASSGPDRGSSYEQYF.

J is TRBJ2-7 and V is TRBV5-5; tentative D call: TRBD1 (7 bases). Germline loops: CDR1 SGHKS, CDR2 YYEKEE (reference sequence). There are 15 residues in the CDR3. The V gene lost 4 bases and the J gene lost 4 bases, with 18 bases spanning the gap. The CDR3 spells CASSPAGGTAYEQYF. As DNA, the CDR3 is TGTGCCAGCAGCCCGGCCGGAGGGACAGCATACGAGCAGTACTTC.

This chain links TRBV5-1 with TRBJ1-2; 9 nucleotides line up with TRBD1. Germline V gene data show CDR1 as SGHRS and CDR2 as YFSETQ. The CDR3 has 15 residues. V lost 3 bases, J lost 6 bases, and 9 bases stayed unmatched. The CDR3 here is CASSSHYRGQDGYTF. As DNA, the CDR3 is TGCGCCAGCAGCTCCCATTACAGGGGGCAGGATGGCTACACCTTC.

The rearrangement links TRBV19 to TRBJ1-5, with D unclear. Between the trimmed V and J ends, which lost 5 bases and 2 bases, there was a span of 16 bases. The CDR3 sequence is 16 residues long. CDR1 is LNHDA and CDR2 is SQIVND in the germline V gene (reference sequence). CDR3 sequence (DNA): TGTGCCAGTAGTTCCTTAAGCGTGCAGGGCAATCAGCCCCAGCATTTT. This sequence encodes CASSSLSVQGNQPQHF.

The V call is TRBV4-1, the J call TRBJ2-1; 9 bases line up with TRBD2. This CDR3 is built from 17 residues. The junction had 10 bases not matched to a gene; V was cut back by 0 bases and J by 7 bases. From germline, CDR1 is MGHRA and CDR2 YSYEKL. CDR3 nucleotide sequence: TGCGCCAGCAGCCAAGAAGCTAGCGGGGTATCATTGAATGAGCAGTTCTTC. This translates into CASSQEASGVSLNEQFF.

The chain links TRBV11-2 to TRBJ1-1; 8 bases match TRBD1. V shed 5 bases, J shed 4 bases, and the junction held 3 bases outside the gene matches. The germline CDR1 and CDR2 sequences are SGHAT and FQNNGV. The CDR3 totals 13 residues. The CDR3 spells CASSTQGGTEAFF. In DNA form, the CDR3 reads TGTGCCAGCAGCACACAGGGGGGCACTGAAGCTTTCTTT.

The gene calls are TRBV3-1 (or the pseudogene TRBV3-2) and TRBJ1-4; the match to TRBD1 covers 7 bases. The CDR3 sequence is 15 residues long. Germline V gene lookup returns CDR1 LGHDT and CDR2 YNNKEL (reference sequence). J was trimmed by 5 bases and V by 1 base; bases with no gene match: 4. CDR3 loop: CASSQAAQGNEKLFF. DNA of the CDR3: TGTGCCAGCAGCCAAGCTGCACAGGGGAATGAAAAACTGTTTTTT.

The rearrangement joins TRBV12-3 or TRBV12-4 to TRBJ1-2; D gene unclear. The CDR3 totals 12 residues. The V end lost 5 bases, the J end lost 8 bases, and 12 bases lay between the germline ends. CDR3 in amino acids: CASSPGPGGYTF. The CDR3 bases are TGTGCCAGCAGTCCCGGTCCGGGCGGCTACACCTTC.

This chain connects TRBV25-1 to TRBJ2-7; D remains unclear. V lost 4 bases and J 4 bases, leaving 5 bases between the germline ends. Germline V gives CDR1 MGHDK, CDR2 SYGVNS. There are 11 residues in the CDR3. Here the CDR3 DNA reads TGTGCCAGCAGTGTGACATACGAGCAGTACTTC. Residues: CASSVTYEQYF.

In its sample, this clone was seen a few times. V gene TRBV5-4 combines with J gene TRBJ1-2, with a tentative D call TRBD1 (6 bases). Germline lookup yields CDR1 SGHNT and CDR2 YYREEE (reference sequence). V was shortened by 5 bases and J by 5 bases, with 13 bases between the two germline ends. The CDR3 extends over 13 amino acids. Here the CDR3 DNA reads TGTGCCAGCAGACCCCCTACAGGGTATGGCTACACCTTC. Translating it yields CASRPPTGYGYTF.